Below are 2 T cell receptor beta chains sequenced from a single sample in a study of early T cells in non-severe SARS-CoV-2 infection (dated by TCRdb to the early 2020s). Library creation used 5' RACE. The sequencer was a NextSeq 500. TCRdb itself trimmed the public reads at Q25 with fastp, ran MiXCR and retained productive beta chains. Each entry is one CDR3 protein sequence, shown with its most common DNA and genes. The sample table lists around 76,000 distinct CDR3 sequences, over 9% of them with a count of one. Of the sample, about 4.5% falls within the top ten clones. Sequenced material: whole blood. The origin of the receptors is an adult who was a healthcare worker with PCR-confirmed SARS-CoV-2 infection or an uninfected control (not recorded which).

The chain uses TRBV4-1 and TRBJ1-6; 7 positions agree with TRBD1. The CDR3 consists of 18 residues. Losses at the gene ends were 1 base for V and 7 bases for J; bases not matched to a gene: 13. CDR1 is MGHRA and CDR2 is YSYEKL in the germline V gene. The CDR3 loop reads CASSQVSPRTGPNSPLHF. Here the CDR3 DNA reads TGCGCCAGCAGCCAAGTCAGCCCTCGGACAGGACCGAATTCACCCCTCCACTTT.

In this sample, this clonotype turned up a few times. V usage is TRBV15 and J usage is TRBJ2-3; D gene uncertain. The CDR3 extends over 12 amino acids. Germline-derived CDR1 and CDR2 are LNHNV and YYDKDF (reference sequence). The V end lost 4 bases, the J end lost 5 bases, and 7 bases lay between the germline ends. Here the CDR3 reads CATSTRGDTQYF. Written as DNA, the CDR3 is TGTGCCACCAGCACCCGCGGAGATACGCAGTATTTT.